The rows below give T cell receptor beta chains drawn from one sample of a study of OX40 agonist ivuxolimab in advanced cancers. The repertoire was sequenced with immunoSEQ multiplex PCR; TCRdb's copy has only in-frame clones and lacks some. The sample yields tens of thousands of clones, 90% seen once. Material: CD4+ or CD8+ T cells sorted from blood, obtained in a trial of the OX40 agonist ivuxolimab. Receptor source: an adult with an advanced solid tumor such as melanoma, head and neck, liver or kidney cancer. CDR3s include the opening cysteine and the closing phenylalanine or tryptophan. The D gene is left open where the match is weak. The size entry is marked missing in some rows and otherwise reads once, few, many or a size class.

j_call d_call clone_size v_call cdr3_nt cdr3_aa
TRBJ2-3 TRBD2 . TRBV5-6 TGTGCCAGCAGCTTGGTGGGCGGGGGATACACAGATACGCAGTATTTT CASSLVGGGYTDTQYF
TRBJ2-7 TRBD2 . TRBV18 TGTGCCAGCTCACCACTTCTAGCGGGCTCCTACGAGCAGTACTTC CASSPLLAGSYEQYF
TRBJ2-7 . . TRBV5-4 TGTGCCAGCATGGGTGGAGGCTACGAGCAGTACTTC CASMGGGYEQYF
TRBJ2-1 . once TRBV6-5 TGTGCCAGCAGCGCACAGGGTACCTACAATGAGCAGTTCTTC CASSAQGTYNEQFF
TRBJ1-5 . . TRBV6-6 TGTGCCAGCAGGGACAGTATCAATCAGCCCCAGCATTTT CASRDSINQPQHF
TRBJ2-7 . . TRBV27 TGTGCCAGCAGTTTAGCGGGTTCTATCTACGAGCAGTACTTC CASSLAGSIYEQYF
TRBJ2-1 TRBD2 . TRBV19 TGTGCCAGTAGGGGACTAGCGGGAGGGTTATACAATGAGCAGTTCTTC CASRGLAGGLYNEQFF
TRBJ1-5 . . TRBV25-1 TGTGCCAGCAGTGGGAGCAATCAGCCCCAGCATTTT CASSGSNQPQHF
TRBJ1-5 . . TRBV15 TGTGCCACCAGCACTTTTGAGGGGGGTTATAGCAATCAGCCCCAGCATTTT CATSTFEGGYSNQPQHF
TRBJ2-3 TRBD2 few TRBV5-8 TGTGCCAGCAGCTTTTACTCTAGCGGGACCGATACGCAGTATTTT CASSFYSSGTDTQYF
TRBJ1-2 . few TRBV4-3 TGCGCCAGCAGCCAAGGGGTAAGCCATGGCTACACCTTC CASSQGVSHGYTF
TRBJ2-3 . . TRBV19 TGTGCCAGTAGCCATGGGGGGGATACGCAGTATTTT CASSHGGDTQYF
TRBJ2-3 . . TRBV11-2 TGTGCCAGCAGCGCCCCTTGGGACACAGATACGCAGTATTTT CASSAPWDTDTQYF
TRBJ1-5 . . TRBV15 TGTGCCACCAGCGGGGAGGGGGGTAGCAATCAGCCCCAGCATTTT CATSGEGGSNQPQHF
TRBJ2-7 . . TRBV25-1 TGTGCCTCCAGAGGAGGGACCTACGAGCAGTACTTC CASRGGTYEQYF
TRBJ1-2 . few TRBV2 TGTGCCAGCGGCCAGCGGGGGGCCTCTGGCTACACCTTC CASGQRGASGYTF
TRBJ2-1 . . TRBV20-1 TGCAGTGCTAGCTCTGGCCGGCAGTTCTTC CSASSGRQFF